The present T cell receptor beta chain was sequenced within a study of post-analysis software for immune sequencing data. Overall study results and limits: Patients carried a handful of TRBV segments more frequently than controls did, and TRBV5-6, TRBV5-1 and TRBV20-1 were among them.

This clonotype appeared once. Its target is not known. Germline V gene lookup returns CDR1 LGHDT and CDR2 YNNKEL (reference sequence). The CDR3 contains 15 residues. Trimming took 6 bases from V and 7 from J; bases not matched to a gene: 7. Unique molecular identifiers were built into the TCR beta cDNA libraries. TCRdb passed the PCR reads through MiXCR, listing each CDR3 protein once. The sample yields about 500,000 distinct CDR3 sequences, approximately 45% seen once. The rearrangement uses TRBV3-1 and TRBJ2-4; 12 nucleotides agree with TRBD2. The sample comprised blood. The source is a girl between 5 and 17 years old with multiple sclerosis. The CDR3 nucleotides are TGTGCCAGCAGTCGACTAGCGGGAGAGGGGAACATTCAGTACTTC. Its translation is CASSRLAGEGNIQYF.